A selection of T cell receptor beta chains follows, all from one sample in a study of cytomegalovirus exposure and HLA in healthy donors. Repertoires were generated with immunoSEQ multiplex PCR, while TCRdb's copy carries only in-frame clones and drops some. The sample holds about 160,000 clones, roughly 80% seen once. The sequenced material came from PBMCs. These receptors originate from a man aged 30 to 39 in good health and CMV-seropositive. Each CDR3 is given with its conserved first and last residue. Fields, in order: V gene, J gene, D gene, CDR3 length, clone size, CDR3 DNA, CDR3 protein. The D gene is left open where the match is weak. Not all rows give a size; the values are once, few, many and, for expanded clones, a class.

v_call: TRBV15; j_call: TRBJ2-7; d_call: -; cdr3_length: 13; clone_size: -; cdr3_nt: TGTGCCACCAGCAGAGATTCCGGGAGAGAGCAGTACTTC; cdr3_aa: CATSRDSGREQYF
v_call: TRBV27; j_call: TRBJ2-6; d_call: TRBD1; cdr3_length: 17; clone_size: -; cdr3_nt: TGTGCCAGCAGTTCAGACAGGGGGAGGACTGGGGCCAACGTCCTGACTTTC; cdr3_aa: CASSSDRGRTGANVLTF
v_call: TRBV5-1; j_call: TRBJ2-3; d_call: TRBD2; cdr3_length: 16; clone_size: -; cdr3_nt: TGCGCCAGCAGCCCCGGACTAGCGGGGACCACAGATACGCAGTATTTT; cdr3_aa: CASSPGLAGTTDTQYF
v_call: TRBV11-2; j_call: TRBJ2-7; d_call: TRBD2; cdr3_length: 16; clone_size: -; cdr3_nt: TGTGCCAGCAGCTTTAGCGGGGGCCGAAGCTCCTACGAGCAGTACTTC; cdr3_aa: CASSFSGGRSSYEQYF
v_call: TRBV10-3; j_call: TRBJ2-1; d_call: TRBD2; cdr3_length: 14; clone_size: -; cdr3_nt: TGTGCCATCAGTGATGAGACTAGCGTTAATGAGCAGTTCTTC; cdr3_aa: CAISDETSVNEQFF
v_call: TRBV7-9; j_call: TRBJ2-3; d_call: TRBD1; cdr3_length: 12; clone_size: few; cdr3_nt: TGTTCCAGCAGGGGGCATCCAGATACGCAGTATTTT; cdr3_aa: CSSRGHPDTQYF
v_call: TRBV7-2; j_call: TRBJ1-1; d_call: -; cdr3_length: 16; clone_size: -; cdr3_nt: TGTGCCAGCAGCCCGCGACAGGCGGTGATGAACACTGAAGCTTTCTTT; cdr3_aa: CASSPRQAVMNTEAFF
v_call: TRBV4-1; j_call: TRBJ2-2; d_call: TRBD1; cdr3_length: 15; clone_size: many; cdr3_nt: TGCGCCAGCAGCCAAGCACAGGGGCAAGCCGGGGAGCTGTTTTTT; cdr3_aa: CASSQAQGQAGELFF
v_call: TRBV7-2; j_call: TRBJ1-2; d_call: TRBD1; cdr3_length: 14; clone_size: -; cdr3_nt: TGTGCCAGCAGCTTAAATGACAGGGGCTATGGCTACACCTTC; cdr3_aa: CASSLNDRGYGYTF
v_call: TRBV7-9; j_call: TRBJ2-1; d_call: TRBD2; cdr3_length: 16; clone_size: -; cdr3_nt: TGTGCCAGCAGCCCACTCGGCCGGGGGGTTTACAATGAGCAGTTCTTC; cdr3_aa: CASSPLGRGVYNEQFF
v_call: TRBV11-3; j_call: TRBJ1-1; d_call: -; cdr3_length: 15; clone_size: few; cdr3_nt: TGTGCCAGCAGCTTAGGGGGGCAGCAGAACACTGAAGCTTTCTTT; cdr3_aa: CASSLGGQQNTEAFF
v_call: TRBV4-1; j_call: TRBJ2-7; d_call: TRBD1; cdr3_length: 15; clone_size: few; cdr3_nt: TGCGCCAGCAGCCAAGAAGGGACAGGGGGGTACGAGCAGTACTTC; cdr3_aa: CASSQEGTGGYEQYF
v_call: TRBV27; j_call: TRBJ2-7; d_call: TRBD1; cdr3_length: 13; clone_size: -; cdr3_nt: TGTGCCAGCAGTACGAGACAGGGCCACGAGCAGTACTTC; cdr3_aa: CASSTRQGHEQYF
v_call: TRBV19; j_call: TRBJ2-3; d_call: TRBD2; cdr3_length: 16; clone_size: -; cdr3_nt: TGTGCCAGTAGTATAGATAGCGGGGGGAACGGAGATACGCAGTATTTT; cdr3_aa: CASSIDSGGNGDTQYF
v_call: TRBV7-9; j_call: TRBJ2-1; d_call: TRBD2; cdr3_length: 16; clone_size: few; cdr3_nt: TGTGCCAGCAGCTTAGGGCTAGCGGGGAACTACAATGAGCAGTTCTTC; cdr3_aa: CASSLGLAGNYNEQFF
v_call: TRBV9; j_call: TRBJ2-2; d_call: -; cdr3_length: 14; clone_size: few; cdr3_nt: TGTGCCAGCAGCGCACGCGGGGTTCCGGGGGAGCTGTTTTTT; cdr3_aa: CASSARGVPGELFF
v_call: TRBV4-1; j_call: TRBJ1-3; d_call: TRBD1; cdr3_length: 15; clone_size: -; cdr3_nt: TGCGCCAGCAGCCAAGGCAGGGGGGCCGGAAACACCATATATTTT; cdr3_aa: CASSQGRGAGNTIYF
v_call: TRBV28; j_call: TRBJ1-2; d_call: -; cdr3_length: 15; clone_size: once; cdr3_nt: TGTGCCAGCAGGATAGGAGGATTAGCTAACTATGGCTACACCTTC; cdr3_aa: CASRIGGLANYGYTF
v_call: TRBV6-1; j_call: TRBJ1-5; d_call: -; cdr3_length: 13; clone_size: -; cdr3_nt: TGTGCCAGCAGCCCAGGGATGGCTCAGCCCCAGCATTTT; cdr3_aa: CASSPGMAQPQHF
v_call: TRBV5-1; j_call: TRBJ1-1; d_call: TRBD1; cdr3_length: 17; clone_size: -; cdr3_nt: TGCGCCAGCAGCTTTGGGCCCCGACAGGGACCGAACACTGAAGCTTTCTTT; cdr3_aa: CASSFGPRQGPNTEAFF
v_call: TRBV11-2; j_call: TRBJ1-1; d_call: TRBD1; cdr3_length: 16; clone_size: -; cdr3_nt: TGTGCCAGCAGAGGGACAGGGAGGACGTGGAACACTGAAGCTTTCTTT; cdr3_aa: CASRGTGRTWNTEAFF
v_call: TRBV6-6; j_call: TRBJ2-7; d_call: -; cdr3_length: 12; clone_size: -; cdr3_nt: TGTGCCAGCGGTGCGGGACCCTACGAGCAGTACTTC; cdr3_aa: CASGAGPYEQYF
v_call: TRBV9; j_call: TRBJ2-1; d_call: -; cdr3_length: 13; clone_size: -; cdr3_nt: TGTGCCAGCAGCGTAGTTGGGAGCAATGAGCAGTTCTTC; cdr3_aa: CASSVVGSNEQFF
v_call: TRBV10-1; j_call: TRBJ2-5; d_call: -; cdr3_length: 15; clone_size: -; cdr3_nt: TGCGCCAGGGAGGGACAGAATCAGGGCCCAGAGACCCAGTACTTC; cdr3_aa: CAREGQNQGPETQYF
v_call: TRBV19; j_call: TRBJ1-5; d_call: TRBD1; cdr3_length: 16; clone_size: -; cdr3_nt: TGTGCCAGTAGTAGCTATTGGGACAGGGACAATCAGCCCCAGCATTTT; cdr3_aa: CASSSYWDRDNQPQHF
v_call: TRBV7-9; j_call: TRBJ1-1; d_call: -; cdr3_length: 12; clone_size: -; cdr3_nt: TGTGCCAGCAGCTTAGGGGAGGTGGGAGCTTTCTTT; cdr3_aa: CASSLGEVGAFF
v_call: TRBV10-3; j_call: TRBJ1-1; d_call: -; cdr3_length: 13; clone_size: -; cdr3_nt: TGTGCCATCAGTGAATCCTCGGACACTGAAGCTTTCTTT; cdr3_aa: CAISESSDTEAFF
v_call: TRBV4-1; j_call: TRBJ2-7; d_call: -; cdr3_length: 14; clone_size: -; cdr3_nt: TGCGCCAGCAGCCAAGTTCAGCGTGCCTACGAGCAGTACTTC; cdr3_aa: CASSQVQRAYEQYF
v_call: TRBV30; j_call: TRBJ1-6; d_call: -; cdr3_length: 14; clone_size: -; cdr3_nt: TGTGCCTGGACATTCGGGTCCTATAATTCACCCCTCCACTTT; cdr3_aa: CAWTFGSYNSPLHF
v_call: TRBV5-6; j_call: TRBJ2-2; d_call: TRBD1; cdr3_length: 16; clone_size: few; cdr3_nt: TGTGCCAGCAGCCCGGGACAGGCGCGGGCCACCGGGGAGCTGTTTTTT; cdr3_aa: CASSPGQARATGELFF
v_call: TRBV5-1; j_call: TRBJ2-3; d_call: TRBD1; cdr3_length: 14; clone_size: -; cdr3_nt: TGCGCCAGCAGCCGGACAGGGGTGGCAGATACGCAGTATTTT; cdr3_aa: CASSRTGVADTQYF
v_call: TRBV30; j_call: TRBJ1-6; d_call: -; cdr3_length: 17; clone_size: once; cdr3_nt: TGTGCCTGGAGTCTGAAGATGGGGGGACTCTATAATTCACCCCTCCACTTT; cdr3_aa: CAWSLKMGGLYNSPLHF
v_call: TRBV2; j_call: TRBJ2-7; d_call: -; cdr3_length: 12; clone_size: -; cdr3_nt: TGTGCCAGCAGGTATCTTGTATACGAGCAGTACTTC; cdr3_aa: CASRYLVYEQYF
v_call: TRBV18; j_call: TRBJ1-5; d_call: -; cdr3_length: 14; clone_size: -; cdr3_nt: TGTGCCAGCCGATTTGGATACGGGAATCAGCCCCAGCATTTT; cdr3_aa: CASRFGYGNQPQHF
v_call: TRBV6-6; j_call: TRBJ2-7; d_call: TRBD1; cdr3_length: 15; clone_size: -; cdr3_nt: TGTGCCAGCGGAGAAACCGGGACAGGGGTCTACGAGCAGTACTTC; cdr3_aa: CASGETGTGVYEQYF
v_call: TRBV27; j_call: TRBJ2-3; d_call: TRBD2; cdr3_length: 16; clone_size: -; cdr3_nt: TGTGCCAGCAGTTTATTAGGGACTAGCCTCACAGATACGCAGTATTTT; cdr3_aa: CASSLLGTSLTDTQYF
v_call: TRBV30; j_call: TRBJ2-7; d_call: TRBD1; cdr3_length: 17; clone_size: -; cdr3_nt: TGTGCCTGGAGTCCCCACGGACAGGGTCGCTTTATTAACGAGCAGTACTTC; cdr3_aa: CAWSPHGQGRFINEQYF
v_call: TRBV2; j_call: TRBJ1-5; d_call: TRBD1; cdr3_length: 17; clone_size: -; cdr3_nt: TGTGCCAGCAGGGTGGACAGGGGGGTAGGAGGCAATCAGCCCCAGCATTTT; cdr3_aa: CASRVDRGVGGNQPQHF
v_call: TRBV29-1; j_call: TRBJ2-7; d_call: TRBD2; cdr3_length: 13; clone_size: few; cdr3_nt: TGCAGCGTTGAAGCTAGCGGGGTCGGTGAGCAGTACTTC; cdr3_aa: CSVEASGVGEQYF
v_call: TRBV6-1; j_call: TRBJ2-7; d_call: TRBD1; cdr3_length: 17; clone_size: -; cdr3_nt: TGTGCCAGCAGTGAAGCGTTGTGGGGACAGGGGGTCAACGAGCAGTACTTC; cdr3_aa: CASSEALWGQGVNEQYF
v_call: TRBV7-9; j_call: TRBJ1-1; d_call: -; cdr3_length: 15; clone_size: once; cdr3_nt: TGTGCCAGCAGCTTAGCGAAGGGGGAGATAGCTGAAGCTTTCTTT; cdr3_aa: CASSLAKGEIAEAFF
v_call: TRBV5-1; j_call: TRBJ2-7; d_call: -; cdr3_length: 13; clone_size: once; cdr3_nt: TGCGCCAGCAGCCCTGGGAGGTCCTACGAGCAGTACTTC; cdr3_aa: CASSPGRSYEQYF
v_call: TRBV19; j_call: TRBJ1-6; d_call: -; cdr3_length: 14; clone_size: -; cdr3_nt: TGTGCCAGTACCACCCGACACTCTGGTTCACCCCTCCACTTT; cdr3_aa: CASTTRHSGSPLHF
v_call: TRBV6-4; j_call: TRBJ1-2; d_call: TRBD1; cdr3_length: 16; clone_size: -; cdr3_nt: TGTGCCAGCAGTGACCCACCGGGACAGCGAAACTATGGCTACACCTTC; cdr3_aa: CASSDPPGQRNYGYTF
v_call: TRBV6-1; j_call: TRBJ2-2; d_call: TRBD2; cdr3_length: 15; clone_size: -; cdr3_nt: TGTGCCAGCAGTTGGAGCGGGGGGGCCTCCGGGGAGCTGTTTTTT; cdr3_aa: CASSWSGGASGELFF
v_call: TRBV19; j_call: TRBJ2-4; d_call: -; cdr3_length: 17; clone_size: -; cdr3_nt: TGTGCCAGTAGTATAGTGCCGGACATCGTAGCCAAAAACATTCAGTACTTC; cdr3_aa: CASSIVPDIVAKNIQYF
v_call: TRBV19; j_call: TRBJ2-7; d_call: -; cdr3_length: 13; clone_size: -; cdr3_nt: TGTGCCAGTAGTATAGGGCCGACCTACGAGCAGTACTTC; cdr3_aa: CASSIGPTYEQYF
v_call: TRBV4-1; j_call: TRBJ1-5; d_call: -; cdr3_length: 13; clone_size: -; cdr3_nt: TGCGCCAGCAGCCGCGTACTCCATCAGCCCCAGCATTTT; cdr3_aa: CASSRVLHQPQHF
v_call: TRBV10-3; j_call: TRBJ1-1; d_call: -; cdr3_length: 13; clone_size: few; cdr3_nt: TGTGCCATCAGTGAGCAGGGTCGCGCTGAAGCTTTCTTT; cdr3_aa: CAISEQGRAEAFF
v_call: TRBV7-2; j_call: TRBJ2-5; d_call: TRBD2; cdr3_length: 16; clone_size: few; cdr3_nt: TGTGCCAGCAGCTTAGAGCCTAGCGGGGGGCAAGAGACCCAGTACTTC; cdr3_aa: CASSLEPSGGQETQYF
v_call: TRBV5-1; j_call: TRBJ2-1; d_call: TRBD2; cdr3_length: 15; clone_size: once; cdr3_nt: TGCGCCAGCAGCTTCCGACTAGCGGGGGGGAATGAGCAGTTCTTC; cdr3_aa: CASSFRLAGGNEQFF
v_call: TRBV5-1; j_call: TRBJ2-5; d_call: TRBD1; cdr3_length: 15; clone_size: -; cdr3_nt: TGCGCCAGCAGCCAGGACAGGGGAGGGCAAGAGACCCAGTACTTC; cdr3_aa: CASSQDRGGQETQYF
v_call: TRBV20-1; j_call: TRBJ2-3; d_call: -; cdr3_length: 11; clone_size: -; cdr3_nt: TGCAGTGCCAAGAGTGGAGATACGCAGTATTTT; cdr3_aa: CSAKSGDTQYF
v_call: TRBV6-4; j_call: TRBJ2-3; d_call: -; cdr3_length: 15; clone_size: -; cdr3_nt: TGTGCCAGCAGTGACTCGCCTCTAGAGGCAGATACGCAGTATTTT; cdr3_aa: CASSDSPLEADTQYF